This T cell receptor (beta chain) was obtained from a study of blood T cells in healthy people across ages (dated by TCRdb to 2015 to 2017). With regard to the full study: In model experiments, template switching captured about one uniquely barcoded TCR beta cDNA molecule for every two T cells. Using the same blood draw, the study looked at two additional independent replicas of 1 million unique cDNA reads for two donors, one aged 18 to 30 and the other aged 80 or older. The study measured age-related changes in TCR beta repertoire diversity using deep sequencing normalized with unique cDNA molecular identifiers. To avoid experimental bias, donors of different ages were distributed randomly across sequencing lanes. The donors were divided into four age groups: young (average around 16 years), middle-aged (about 39), aged (approximately 62) and long-lived (82).

The receptor library was made with 5' RACE. The sequencer was an Illumina HiSeq 2500. The second PCR ran for about 6 to 12 cycles and used a J-beta primer mix along with a sample-barcoded 5' primer. A template-switch 5' adaptor carrying 12 random nucleotides introduced a unique molecular identifier onto each TCR beta cDNA molecule. Each sample yielded at least 2.5 million CDR3-containing paired-end reads. The Mint cDNA synthesis kit, primed by a TRBC-specific oligonucleotide, was used to synthesize first-strand cDNA from all RNA. All cDNA was treated with uracil-DNA glycosylase and then went through a first 18-cycle PCR with the universal primers M1SS and BC2_uni_R. The original methods were these. For normalization, 1 million high-quality reads, each with a distinct molecular identifier, were randomly selected from each sample. Instead of being binned into consensus sequences, reads with shared molecular identifiers were discarded. MiTCR, run with a Q25 quality threshold and the strictest error-elimination algorithm, handled CDR3 identification, clonotype clustering and error correction. Lower-bound total TCR beta diversity was estimated with a nonparametric unseen species model using Euler transformation. TCRdb took the public reads, trimmed them with fastp at Q25, ran MiXCR for clone calling and kept in-frame beta chains. All rows with the same CDR3 protein become a single entry with the most common DNA and genes. What appears here as the V and J calls and clone size reflects TCRdb's work, not the paper's. The sample yields 700,000 to 950,000 distinct CDR3 sequences; roughly 64% were counted once. The ten largest account for 20% to 25% of the sample.

On the study overall, not on this receptor specifically: Estimates of total diversity based on one million sequenced T cells were considered lower bounds and underestimates. Because the CMV infection status of the donors was unknown, age-related changes in expanded clonotypes may potentially have been confounded. Conclusive comparison of naive and antigen-experienced compartments was prevented by the profiling of bulk unsorted PBMCs. There was a strong correlation between observed TCR beta diversity and the percentage of naive T cells measured by flow cytometry. As age increased, observed TCR beta diversity per million T cells dropped in a roughly linear way, and a significant reduction was already evident by age roughly 36. Compared with the aged group, more naive CD4+ T cells, fewer expanded clones and increased TCR diversity were shown by the long-lived group, suggesting age selection.

Donors were under 40 systemically healthy Caucasian individuals from Russia aged roughly 6 to 95 years. Each donor gave 8 to 10 milliliters of peripheral blood, collected into EDTA-treated Vacutainer tubes. Ficoll-Paque density-gradient centrifugation was used to isolate PBMCs, with at least 6.5 million per sample. Total RNA, at least 5.5 micrograms per sample, was extracted from PBMCs with Trizol reagent. For every donor, flow cytometry on a PBMC aliquot measured the percentage of naive CD45RAhigh/CD27high T cells. Comment on this clonotype: No cognate antigen has been identified for it. Qualities for individual bases were not recorded, and no much larger clone is one base off.

V and J are truncated by 5 bases and 2 bases respectively, leaving an intervening sequence of 12 bases. The CDR3 spans 13 residues, from the cysteine through the phenylalanine. Of all the DNA, just the CDR3 is kept, 39 bases in frame from base 1. CDR1 and CDR2, per the germline V gene (reference sequence), are DFQATT and SNEGSKA. The sequenced sample consisted of blood. The chain links TRBV20-1 with TRBJ1-1; a weak D assignment points to TRBD1 (5 bases agree). This TCR was sampled from a man under 40 in good health. The DNA sequence follows: TGCAGTGCTCCCGGGACCTTAAACACTGAAGCTTTCTTT. Translated, it gives CSAPGTLNTEAFF.